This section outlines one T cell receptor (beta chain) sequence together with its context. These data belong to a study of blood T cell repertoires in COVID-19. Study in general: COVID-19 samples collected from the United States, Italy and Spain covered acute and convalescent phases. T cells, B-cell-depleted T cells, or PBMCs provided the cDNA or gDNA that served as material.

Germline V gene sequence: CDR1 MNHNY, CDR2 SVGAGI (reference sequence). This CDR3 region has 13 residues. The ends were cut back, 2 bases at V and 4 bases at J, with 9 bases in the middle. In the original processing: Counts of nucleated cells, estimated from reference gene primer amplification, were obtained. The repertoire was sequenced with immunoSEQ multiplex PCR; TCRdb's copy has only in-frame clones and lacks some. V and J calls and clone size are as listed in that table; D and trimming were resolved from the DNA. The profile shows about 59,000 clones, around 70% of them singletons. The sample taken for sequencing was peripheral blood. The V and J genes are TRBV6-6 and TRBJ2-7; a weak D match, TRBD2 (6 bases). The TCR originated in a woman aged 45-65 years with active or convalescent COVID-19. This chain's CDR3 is CASSYGGRYEQYF. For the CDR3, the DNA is TGTGCCAGCAGTTACGGGGGGAGGTACGAGCAGTACTTC.